The source of this TCR beta chain is a study of T cell responses to AZD1222 COVID-19 vaccine. V lost 11 bases and J 2 bases, leaving 17 bases between the germline ends. The CDR3 runs 14 residues. The germline CDR1 and CDR2 sequences are ENHRY and SYGVKD. Data came from immunoSEQ multiplex PCR; TCRdb stores just in-frame clones and leaves some out. The table lists roughly 110,000 clones, 84% of them singletons. The sample was peripheral blood, taken on day 0 of AZD1222 vaccination. This chain joins TRBV10-3 and TRBJ2-3, with D unresolved. The sequence was collected from an adult in good health. The chain's CDR3 is CASRHYTNTDTQYF. CDR3 bases: TGTGCCTCAAGACATTACACGAACACAGATACGCAGTATTTT.